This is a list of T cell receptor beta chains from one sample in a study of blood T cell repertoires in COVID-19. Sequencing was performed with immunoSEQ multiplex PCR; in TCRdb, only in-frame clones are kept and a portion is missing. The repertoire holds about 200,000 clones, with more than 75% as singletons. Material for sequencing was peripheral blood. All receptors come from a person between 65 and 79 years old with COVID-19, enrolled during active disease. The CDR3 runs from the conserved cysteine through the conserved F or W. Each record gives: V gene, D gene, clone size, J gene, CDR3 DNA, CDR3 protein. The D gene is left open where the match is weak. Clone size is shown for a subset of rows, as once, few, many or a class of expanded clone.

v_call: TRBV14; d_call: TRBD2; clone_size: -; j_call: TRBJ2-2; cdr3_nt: TGTGCCAGCAGCCAACAAGACTACGGCTGGGGACTAGCGGGGGAAATGAACACCGGGGAGCTGTTTTTT; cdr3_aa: CASSQQDYGWGLAGEMNTGELFF
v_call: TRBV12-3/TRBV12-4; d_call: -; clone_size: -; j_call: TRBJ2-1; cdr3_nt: TGTGCCAGCAGGCTAACAGGGTACAATGAGCAGTTCTTC; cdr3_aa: CASRLTGYNEQFF
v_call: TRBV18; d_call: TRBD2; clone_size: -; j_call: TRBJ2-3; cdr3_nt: TGTGCCAGCTCACTAGCGGGATACACAGATACGCAGTATTTT; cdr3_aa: CASSLAGYTDTQYF
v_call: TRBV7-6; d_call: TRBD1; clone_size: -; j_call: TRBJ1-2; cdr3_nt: TGTGCCAGCAGCGCGGGACAGAGCTATGGCTACACCTTC; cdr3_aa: CASSAGQSYGYTF
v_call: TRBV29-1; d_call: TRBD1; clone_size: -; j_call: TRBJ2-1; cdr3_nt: TGCAGCGGGACCAAAGGACAGGGGGCTGAGCAGTTCTTC; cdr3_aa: CSGTKGQGAEQFF
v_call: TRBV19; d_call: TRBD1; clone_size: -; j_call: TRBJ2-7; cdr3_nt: TGTGCGTACTGGGACAGGGTCTCTCTCGAGCAGTACTTC; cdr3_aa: CAYWDRVSLEQYF
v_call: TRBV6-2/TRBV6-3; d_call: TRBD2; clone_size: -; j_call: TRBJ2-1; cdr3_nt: TGTGCCAGCAGTTACCAAGGGAATAGCGGGAGAGCAGAGCAGTTCTTC; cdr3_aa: CASSYQGNSGRAEQFF
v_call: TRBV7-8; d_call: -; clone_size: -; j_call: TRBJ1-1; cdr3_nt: TGTGCCAGCAGCTTACGGGTGGGGGGGACTGAAGCTTTCTTT; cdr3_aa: CASSLRVGGTEAFF
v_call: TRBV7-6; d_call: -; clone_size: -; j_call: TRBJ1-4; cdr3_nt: TGTGCCAGCAGCTTAGCGATTGGCGGGCGGGGTAATGAAAAACTGTTTTTT; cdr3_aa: CASSLAIGGRGNEKLFF
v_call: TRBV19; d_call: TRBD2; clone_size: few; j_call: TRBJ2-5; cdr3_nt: TGTGCCAGTAGTAGGACTAGCGGGACGTACCAAGAGACCCAGTACTTC; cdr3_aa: CASSRTSGTYQETQYF
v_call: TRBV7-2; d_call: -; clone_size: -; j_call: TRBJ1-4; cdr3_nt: TGTGCCAGCAGCCTAACAGGAAAGCTAAATGAAAAACTGTTTTTT; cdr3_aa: CASSLTGKLNEKLFF
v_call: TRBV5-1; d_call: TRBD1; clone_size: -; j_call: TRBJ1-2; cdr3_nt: TGCGCCAGCAGCCCTAGACAGGGTCTGGGCTATGGCTACACCTTC; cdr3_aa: CASSPRQGLGYGYTF
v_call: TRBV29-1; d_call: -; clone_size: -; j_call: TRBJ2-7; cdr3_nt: TGCAGCGTTCAGATTCCCAGGGGTTTGACCTACGAGCAGTACTTC; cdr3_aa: CSVQIPRGLTYEQYF
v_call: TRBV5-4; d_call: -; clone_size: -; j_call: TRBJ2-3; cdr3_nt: TGTGCCAGCAGCTTGGCCCAGGGGGGAAATACGCAGTATTTT; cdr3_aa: CASSLAQGGNTQYF
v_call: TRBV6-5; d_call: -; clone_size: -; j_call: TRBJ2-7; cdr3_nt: TGTGCCAGCATGGGGCTCTCCTACGAGCAGTACTTC; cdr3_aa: CASMGLSYEQYF